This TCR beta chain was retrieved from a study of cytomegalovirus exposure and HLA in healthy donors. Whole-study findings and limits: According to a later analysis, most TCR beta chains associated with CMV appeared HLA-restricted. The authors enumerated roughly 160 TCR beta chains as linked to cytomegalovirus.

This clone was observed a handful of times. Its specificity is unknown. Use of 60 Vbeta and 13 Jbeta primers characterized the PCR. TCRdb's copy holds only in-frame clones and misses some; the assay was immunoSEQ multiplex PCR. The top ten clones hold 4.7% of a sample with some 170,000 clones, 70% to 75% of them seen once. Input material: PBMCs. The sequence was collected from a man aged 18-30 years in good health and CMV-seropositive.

The CDR3 DNA follows: TGTGCCATCAGTGCTTCGAGGGAGGACAATGAGCAGTTCTTC. Amino acids: CAISASREDNEQFF. The genes are TRBV10-3 and TRBJ2-1; tentative D call: TRBD2 (6 bases). Germline V gene data show CDR1 as ENHRY and CDR2 as SYGVKD. The CDR3 sequence is 14 residues long. V shed 4 bases and J shed 5 bases, with 12 bases lying between them.